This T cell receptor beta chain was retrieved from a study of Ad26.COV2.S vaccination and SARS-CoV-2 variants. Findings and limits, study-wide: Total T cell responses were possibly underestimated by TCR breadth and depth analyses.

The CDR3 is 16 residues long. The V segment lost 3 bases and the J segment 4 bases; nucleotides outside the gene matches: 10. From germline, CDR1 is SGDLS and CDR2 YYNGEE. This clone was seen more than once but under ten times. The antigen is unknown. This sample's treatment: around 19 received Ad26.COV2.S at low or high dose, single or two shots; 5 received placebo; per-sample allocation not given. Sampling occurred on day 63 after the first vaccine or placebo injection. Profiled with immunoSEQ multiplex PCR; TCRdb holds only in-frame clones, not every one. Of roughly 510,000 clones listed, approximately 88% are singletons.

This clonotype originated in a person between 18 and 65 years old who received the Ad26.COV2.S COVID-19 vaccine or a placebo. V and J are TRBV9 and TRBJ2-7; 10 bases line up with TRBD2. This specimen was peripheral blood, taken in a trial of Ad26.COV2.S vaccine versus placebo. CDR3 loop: CASSASLLAGRYEQYF. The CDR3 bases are TGTGCCAGCAGCGCTTCCTTACTAGCGGGACGATACGAGCAGTACTTC.